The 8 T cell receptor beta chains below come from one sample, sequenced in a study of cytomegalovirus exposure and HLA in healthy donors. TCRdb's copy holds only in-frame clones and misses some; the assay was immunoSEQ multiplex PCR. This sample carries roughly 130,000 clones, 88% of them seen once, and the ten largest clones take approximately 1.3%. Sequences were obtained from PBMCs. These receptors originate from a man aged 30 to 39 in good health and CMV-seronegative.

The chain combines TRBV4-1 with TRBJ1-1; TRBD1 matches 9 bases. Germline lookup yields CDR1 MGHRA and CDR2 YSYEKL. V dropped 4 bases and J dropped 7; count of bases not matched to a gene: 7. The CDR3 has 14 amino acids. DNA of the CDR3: TGCGCCAGCAGCCCGGGGACAGGGATTAGTGAAGCTTTCTTT. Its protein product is CASSPGTGISEAFF.

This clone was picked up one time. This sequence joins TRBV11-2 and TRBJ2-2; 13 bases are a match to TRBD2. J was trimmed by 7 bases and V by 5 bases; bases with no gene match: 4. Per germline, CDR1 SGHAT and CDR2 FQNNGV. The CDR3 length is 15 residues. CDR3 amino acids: CASSGTSGTIGELFF. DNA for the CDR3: TGTGCCAGCAGCGGGACTAGCGGGACTATCGGGGAGCTGTTTTTT.

As DNA, the CDR3 is TGTGCCAGCAGCGTCCCGGACAGCCAAGAGACCCAGTACTTC. It encodes CASSVPDSQETQYF. This sequence joins TRBV9 and TRBJ2-5, with D maybe TRBD1 (6 bases). The germline V gene encodes CDR1 SGDLS and CDR2 YYNGEE. V dropped 2 bases and J dropped 1 base, with 9 bases sitting between them. This CDR3 is 14 amino acids long.

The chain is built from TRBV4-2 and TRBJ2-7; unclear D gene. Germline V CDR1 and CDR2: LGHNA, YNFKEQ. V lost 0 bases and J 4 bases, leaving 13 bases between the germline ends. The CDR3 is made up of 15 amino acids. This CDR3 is CASSQELSQRYEQYF. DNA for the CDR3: TGTGCCAGCAGCCAAGAATTGAGCCAACGGTACGAGCAGTACTTC.

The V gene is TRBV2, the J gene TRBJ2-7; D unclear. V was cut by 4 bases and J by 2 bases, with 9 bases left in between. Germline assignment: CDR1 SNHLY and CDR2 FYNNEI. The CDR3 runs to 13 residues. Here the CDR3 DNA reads TGTGCCAGCAGTGTGACTCAAACCTACGAGCAGTACTTC. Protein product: CASSVTQTYEQYF.

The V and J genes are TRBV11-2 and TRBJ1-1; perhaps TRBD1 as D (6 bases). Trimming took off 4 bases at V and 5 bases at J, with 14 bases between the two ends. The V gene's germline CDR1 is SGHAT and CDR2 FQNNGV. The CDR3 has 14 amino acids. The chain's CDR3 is CASSSSLDRTEAFF. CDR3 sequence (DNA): TGTGCCAGCAGCTCCTCCCTAGACAGGACTGAAGCTTTCTTT.

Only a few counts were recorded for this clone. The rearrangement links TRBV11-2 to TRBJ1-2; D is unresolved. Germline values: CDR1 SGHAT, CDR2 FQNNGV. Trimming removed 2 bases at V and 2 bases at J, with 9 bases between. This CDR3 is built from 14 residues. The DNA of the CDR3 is TGTGCCAGCAGCTTAATCCTAGCCAACTATGGCTACACCTTC. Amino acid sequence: CASSLILANYGYTF.

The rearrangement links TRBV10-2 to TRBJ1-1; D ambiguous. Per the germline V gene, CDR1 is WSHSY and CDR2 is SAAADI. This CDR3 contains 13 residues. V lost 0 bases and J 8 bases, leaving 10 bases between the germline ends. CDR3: CASSESSVREAFF. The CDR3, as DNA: TGCGCCAGCAGTGAGTCGTCGGTCAGGGAAGCTTTCTTT.